The 11 T cell receptor beta chains reported below all come from one sample, sequenced in a study of OX40 agonist ivuxolimab in advanced cancers. The protocol was immunoSEQ multiplex PCR, while the TCRdb copy is restricted to in-frame clones and leaves out a portion. In the table there are about 28,000 clones, 88% of which are singletons. The sample consisted of CD4+ or CD8+ T cells sorted from blood, taken in a trial of the OX40 agonist ivuxolimab. Source of these receptors: an adult with an advanced solid tumor such as melanoma, head and neck, liver or kidney cancer.

The chain employs TRBV9 and TRBJ2-4; unclear D gene. The V and J ends lost 0 bases and 9 bases respectively, with 13 bases between them. Germline values: CDR1 SGDLS, CDR2 YYNGEE. The CDR3 is made up of 14 amino acids. The CDR3 DNA sequence: TGTGCCAGCAGCGTAGGGGGTTTCAAGAGCATTCAGTACTTC. Protein product: CASSVGGFKSIQYF.

This clone showed up just once. J is TRBJ2-7 and V is TRBV5-3; TRBD1 might be the D (6 bases). TRBV5-3 is marked as an open reading frame, function uncertain. Trimming cost V 3 bases and J 10 bases, with 17 bases left between them. This CDR3 region has 13 residues. As DNA, the CDR3 is TGTGCCAGAAGCTCGCCGGGAACAGGGCTCCAGTACTTC. Translating gives CARSSPGTGLQYF.

This sequence joins TRBV9 and TRBJ2-3, with TRBD1 matching over 8 bases. Looked up from germline, CDR1 is SGDLS and CDR2 is YYNGEE. CDR3 length: 16 residues. J gave up 1 base and V 4 bases, and 8 bases lay outside the gene matches. The CDR3 sequence is CASSSRQGLGTDTQYF. The CDR3 bases are TGTGCCAGCAGCTCGAGACAGGGGTTGGGCACAGATACGCAGTATTTT.

This clone was observed at least ten times. The genes are TRBV30 and TRBJ1-1; a possible D gene is TRBD1 (5 bases). The CDR3 length is 13 residues. Deletions cut 0 bases from V and 5 bases from J, with 10 bases between. In germline, CDR1 is GTSNPN, CDR2 SVGIG (reference sequence). The CDR3, as DNA: TGTGCCTGGAGTGTAGCTCAGGGAACTGAAGCTTTCTTT. Protein product: CAWSVAQGTEAFF.

This clone was counted only a few times. This chain links TRBV6-5 with TRBJ1-5; D remains ambiguous. The ends were cut back, 2 bases at V and 6 bases at J, with 11 bases in the middle. Per germline, CDR1 MNHEY and CDR2 SVGAGI. CDR3 length: 14 amino acids. The CDR3 sequence is CASSYLGIGQPQHF. Written as DNA, the CDR3 is TGTGCCAGCAGTTACCTGGGGATTGGTCAGCCCCAGCATTTT.

The CDR3 spells CASSLHLRNTEAFF. CDR3 coding DNA: TGTGCCAGCAGTTTACATTTACGGAACACTGAAGCTTTCTTT. The chain recombines TRBV27 with TRBJ1-1, with no clear D. The CDR3 is made up of 14 amino acids. Looked up from germline, CDR1 is MNHEY and CDR2 is SMNVEV (reference sequence). V lost 2 bases and J 1 base, leaving 8 bases between the germline ends.

The chain carries TRBV18 and TRBJ1-6; no clear D. In germline, CDR1 is KGHSH, CDR2 LQKENI. The CDR3 consists of 16 residues. V gave up 1 base and J gave up 6 bases, with 13 bases separating them. The CDR3 here is CASSPLDWHPNSPLHF. For the CDR3, the DNA is TGTGCCAGCTCACCACTAGATTGGCATCCTAATTCACCCCTCCACTTT.

The chain links TRBV4-2 to TRBJ2-7, with D possibly being TRBD1 (6 bases). The CDR3 contains 17 residues. Per germline, CDR1 LGHNA and CDR2 YNFKEQ. Trimming removed 0 bases at V and 2 bases at J, with 17 bases between. This CDR3 reads CASSQELTRGVAYEQYF. CDR3 in DNA: TGTGCCAGCAGCCAAGAGTTGACCAGGGGAGTAGCCTACGAGCAGTACTTC.

V gene TRBV4-1 combines with J gene TRBJ2-7; D uncertain. Trimming stripped 1 base from V and 2 bases from J, with 12 bases between. Germline V CDR1 and CDR2: MGHRA, YSYEKL. The CDR3 sequence is 15 residues long. The CDR3 DNA reads TGCGCCAGCAGCCAAGGTAGTGGGCAGACCTACGAGCAGTACTTC. Residues: CASSQGSGQTYEQYF.

The V and J genes are TRBV4-3 and TRBJ2-7, with D possibly TRBD1 on 6 matching bases. V dropped 2 bases and J dropped 1 base, with 12 bases sitting between them. Germline V gives CDR1 LGHNA, CDR2 YSLEER. The CDR3 extends over 15 amino acids. CDR3 DNA sequence: TGCGCCAGCAGCCAATACCGGGACATTTCCTACGAGCAGTACTTC. This sequence encodes CASSQYRDISYEQYF.

J is TRBJ1-2 and V is TRBV5-6, with D unresolved. Trimming pared 0 bases from V and 5 bases from J, leaving 17 bases between. CDR3 length equals 16 residues. CDR1 SGHDT and CDR2 YYEEEE come from the germline V gene. CDR3 loop: CASSLGAILGQYGYTF. The CDR3, as DNA: TGTGCCAGCAGCTTGGGCGCTATCCTCGGCCAATATGGCTACACCTTC. Full variable domain (missing parts from reference TRBV5-6 and TRBJ1-2): DAGVTQSPTHLIKTRGQQVTLRCSPKSGHDTVSWYQQALGQGPQFIFQYYEEEERQRGNFPDRFSGHQFPNYSSELNVNALLLGDSALYLCASSLGAILGQYGYTFGSGTRLTVV.